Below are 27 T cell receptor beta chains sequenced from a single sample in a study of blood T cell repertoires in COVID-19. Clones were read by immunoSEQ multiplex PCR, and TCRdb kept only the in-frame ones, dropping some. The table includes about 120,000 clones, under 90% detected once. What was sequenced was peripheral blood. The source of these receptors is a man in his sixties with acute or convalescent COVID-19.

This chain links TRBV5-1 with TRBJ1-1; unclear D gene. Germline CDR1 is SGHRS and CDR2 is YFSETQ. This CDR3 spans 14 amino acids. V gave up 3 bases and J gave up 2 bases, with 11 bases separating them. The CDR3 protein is CASSSDTANTEAFF. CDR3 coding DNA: TGCGCCAGCAGCTCTGACACAGCTAACACTGAAGCTTTCTTT. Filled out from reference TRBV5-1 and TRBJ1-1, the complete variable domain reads KAGVTQTPRYLIKTRGQQVTLSCSPISGHRSVSWYQQTPGQGLQFLFEYFSETQRNKGNFPGRFSGRQFSNSRSEMNVSTLELGDSALYLCASSSDTANTEAFFGQGTRLTVV.

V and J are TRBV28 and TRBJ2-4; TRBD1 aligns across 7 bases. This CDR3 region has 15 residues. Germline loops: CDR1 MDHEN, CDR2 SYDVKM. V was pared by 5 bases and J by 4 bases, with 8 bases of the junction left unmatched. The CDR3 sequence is CASSPYGTEKNIQYF. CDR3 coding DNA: TGTGCCAGCAGTCCCTACGGGACAGAAAAAAACATTCAGTACTTC.

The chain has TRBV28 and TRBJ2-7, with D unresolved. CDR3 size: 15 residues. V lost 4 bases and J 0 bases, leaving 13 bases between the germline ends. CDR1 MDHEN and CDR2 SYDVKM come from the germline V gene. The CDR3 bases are TGTGCCAGCAGTTCCCCCGCAGAAAGCTCCTACGAGCAGTACTTC. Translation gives CASSSPAESSYEQYF.

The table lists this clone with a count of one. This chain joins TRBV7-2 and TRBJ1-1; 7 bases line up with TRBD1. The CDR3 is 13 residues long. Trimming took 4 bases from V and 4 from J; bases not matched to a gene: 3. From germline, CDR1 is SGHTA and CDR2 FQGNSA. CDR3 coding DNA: TGTGCCAGCAGCTCCGGACAGGCCACTGAAGCTTTCTTT. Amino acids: CASSSGQATEAFF.

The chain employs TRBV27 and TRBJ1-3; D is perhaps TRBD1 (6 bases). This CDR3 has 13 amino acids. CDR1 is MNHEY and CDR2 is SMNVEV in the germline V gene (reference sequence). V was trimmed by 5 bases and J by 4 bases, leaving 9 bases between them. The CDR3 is CASSTGIGNTIYF. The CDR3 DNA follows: TGTGCCAGCAGTACAGGGATCGGAAACACCATATATTTT.

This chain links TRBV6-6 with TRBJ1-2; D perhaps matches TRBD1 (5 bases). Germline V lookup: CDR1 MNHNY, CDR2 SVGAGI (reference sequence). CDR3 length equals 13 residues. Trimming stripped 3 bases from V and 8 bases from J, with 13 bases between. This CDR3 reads CASSYTRAGGYTF. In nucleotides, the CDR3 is TGTGCCAGCAGTTATACCAGGGCGGGGGGCTACACCTTC.

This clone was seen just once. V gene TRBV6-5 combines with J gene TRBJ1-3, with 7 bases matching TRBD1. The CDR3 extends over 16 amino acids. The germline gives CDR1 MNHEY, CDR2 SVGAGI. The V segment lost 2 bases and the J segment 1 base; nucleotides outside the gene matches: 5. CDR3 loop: CASSYPAGGSGNTIYF. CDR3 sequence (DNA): TGTGCCAGCAGTTACCCCGCAGGGGGTTCTGGAAACACCATATATTTT.

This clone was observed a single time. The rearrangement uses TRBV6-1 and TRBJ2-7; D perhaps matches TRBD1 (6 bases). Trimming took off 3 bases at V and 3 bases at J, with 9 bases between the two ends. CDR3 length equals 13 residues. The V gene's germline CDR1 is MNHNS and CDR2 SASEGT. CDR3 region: CASSDGQSYEQYF. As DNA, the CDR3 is TGTGCCAGCAGTGACGGACAGAGCTACGAGCAGTACTTC.

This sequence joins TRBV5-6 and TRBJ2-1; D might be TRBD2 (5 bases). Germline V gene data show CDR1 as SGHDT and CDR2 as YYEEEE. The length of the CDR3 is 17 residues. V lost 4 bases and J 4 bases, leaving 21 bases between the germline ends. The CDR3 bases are TGTGCCAGCAGCCAAGAACCCCGAGGGCTAGAGTACAATGAGCAGTTCTTC. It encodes CASSQEPRGLEYNEQFF.

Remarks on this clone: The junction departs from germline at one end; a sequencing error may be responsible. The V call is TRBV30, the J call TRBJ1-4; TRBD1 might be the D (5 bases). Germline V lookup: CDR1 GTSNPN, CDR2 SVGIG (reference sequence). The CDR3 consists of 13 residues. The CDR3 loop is CARSSGGDEKLFF. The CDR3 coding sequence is TGTGCCCGGAGCTCGGGGGGGGATGAAAAACTGTTTTTT.

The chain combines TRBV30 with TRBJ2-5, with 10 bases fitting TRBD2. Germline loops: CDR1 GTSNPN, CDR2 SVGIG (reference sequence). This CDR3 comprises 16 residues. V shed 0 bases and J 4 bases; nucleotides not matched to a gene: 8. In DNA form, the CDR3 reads TGTGCCTGGAGTGTACGCCCAGCGGGAGGGAGAGAGACCCAGTACTTC. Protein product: CAWSVRPAGGRETQYF.

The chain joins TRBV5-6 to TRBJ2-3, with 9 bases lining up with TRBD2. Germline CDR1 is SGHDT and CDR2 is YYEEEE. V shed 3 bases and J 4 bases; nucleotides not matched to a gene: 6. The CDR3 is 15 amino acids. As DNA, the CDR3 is TGTGCCAGCAGCTACTTAGCGGGAGCGGCAGATACGCAGTATTTT. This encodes CASSYLAGAADTQYF.

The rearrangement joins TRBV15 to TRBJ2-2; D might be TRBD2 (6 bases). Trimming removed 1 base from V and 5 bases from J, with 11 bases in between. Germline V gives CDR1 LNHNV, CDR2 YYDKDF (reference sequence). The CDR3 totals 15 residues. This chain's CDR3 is CATSRGIGGTGELFF. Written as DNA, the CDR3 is TGTGCCACCAGCAGAGGAATAGGAGGGACCGGGGAGCTGTTTTTT. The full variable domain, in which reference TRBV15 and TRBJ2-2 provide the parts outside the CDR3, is DAMVIQNPRYQVTQFGKPVTLSCSQTLNHNVMYWYQQKSSQAPKLLFHYYDKDFNNEADTPDNFQSRRPNTSFCFLDIRSPGLGDTAMYLCATSRGIGGTGELFFGEGSRLTVL.

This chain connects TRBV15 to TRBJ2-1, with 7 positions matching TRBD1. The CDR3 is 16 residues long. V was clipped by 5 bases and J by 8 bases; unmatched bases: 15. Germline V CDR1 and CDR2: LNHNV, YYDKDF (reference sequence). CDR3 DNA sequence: TGTGCCACCAGCGTTACCCCCGGGACAGAGGGCCATGAGCAGTTCTTC. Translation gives CATSVTPGTEGHEQFF.

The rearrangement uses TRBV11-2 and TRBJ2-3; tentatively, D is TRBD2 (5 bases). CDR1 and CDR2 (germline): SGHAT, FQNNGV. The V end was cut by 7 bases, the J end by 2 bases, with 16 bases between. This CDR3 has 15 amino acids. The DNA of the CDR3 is TGTGCCAGCACCCATCTAGGACTGTACACAGATACGCAGTATTTT. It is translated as CASTHLGLYTDTQYF. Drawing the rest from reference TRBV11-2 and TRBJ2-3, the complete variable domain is EAGVAQSPRYKIIEKRQSVAFWCNPISGHATLYWYQQILGQGPKLLIQFQNNGVVDDSQLPKDRFSAERLKGVDSTLKIQPAKLEDSAVYLCASTHLGLYTDTQYFGPGTRLTVL.

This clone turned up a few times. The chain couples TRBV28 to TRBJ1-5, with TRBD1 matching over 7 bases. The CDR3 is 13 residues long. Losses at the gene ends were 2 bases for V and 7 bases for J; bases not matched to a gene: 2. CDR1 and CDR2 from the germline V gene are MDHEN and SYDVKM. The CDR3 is CASSLQGEQPQHF. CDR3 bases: TGTGCCAGCAGTTTACAGGGGGAACAGCCCCAGCATTTT. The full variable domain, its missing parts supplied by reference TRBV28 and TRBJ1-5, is DVKVTQSSRYLVKRTGEKVFLECVQDMDHENMFWYRQDPGLGLRLIYFSYDVKMKEKGDIPEGYSVSREKKERFSLILESASTNQTSMYLCASSLQGEQPQHFGDGTRLSIL.

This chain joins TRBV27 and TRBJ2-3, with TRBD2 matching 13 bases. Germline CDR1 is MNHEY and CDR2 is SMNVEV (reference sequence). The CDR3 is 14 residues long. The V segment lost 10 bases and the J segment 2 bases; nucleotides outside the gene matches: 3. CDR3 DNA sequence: TGTGCCACCGGACTAGCGGGAGTCACAGATACGCAGTATTTT. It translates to CATGLAGVTDTQYF.

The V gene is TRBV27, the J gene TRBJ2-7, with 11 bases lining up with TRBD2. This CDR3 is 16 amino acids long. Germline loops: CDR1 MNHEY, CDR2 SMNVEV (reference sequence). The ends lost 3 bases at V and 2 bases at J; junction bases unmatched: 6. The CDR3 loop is CASSFMGLAATYEQYF. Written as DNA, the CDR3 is TGTGCCAGCAGTTTTATGGGACTAGCGGCTACCTACGAGCAGTACTTC.

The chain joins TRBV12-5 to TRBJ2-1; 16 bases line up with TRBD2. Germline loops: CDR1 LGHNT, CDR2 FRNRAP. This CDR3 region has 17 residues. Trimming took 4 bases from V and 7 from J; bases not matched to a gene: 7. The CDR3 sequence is CASGSGTSGRAVNEQFF. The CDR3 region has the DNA TGTGCTAGTGGTTCGGGGACTAGCGGGAGGGCCGTGAATGAGCAGTTCTTC.

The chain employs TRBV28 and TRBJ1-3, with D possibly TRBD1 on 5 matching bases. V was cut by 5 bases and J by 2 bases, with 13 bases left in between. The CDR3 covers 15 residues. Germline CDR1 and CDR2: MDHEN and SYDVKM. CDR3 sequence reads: CASSPGGSTGNTIYF. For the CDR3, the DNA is TGTGCCAGCAGTCCCGGGGGGTCGACTGGAAACACCATATATTTT.

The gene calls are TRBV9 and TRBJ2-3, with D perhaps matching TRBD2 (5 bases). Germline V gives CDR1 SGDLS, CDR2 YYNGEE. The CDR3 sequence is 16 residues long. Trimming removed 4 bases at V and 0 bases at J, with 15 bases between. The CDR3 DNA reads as TGTGCCAGCAGCCGGGGTGGGGTTTCTAGCACAGATACGCAGTATTTT. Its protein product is CASSRGGVSSTDTQYF.

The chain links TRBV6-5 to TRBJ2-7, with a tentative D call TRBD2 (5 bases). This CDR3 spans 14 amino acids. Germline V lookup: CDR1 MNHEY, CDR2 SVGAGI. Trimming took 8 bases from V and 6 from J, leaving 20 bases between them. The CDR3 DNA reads TGTGCCAGCTTAGGATATGCTAGCCTCGGCGAGCAGTACTTC. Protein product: CASLGYASLGEQYF.

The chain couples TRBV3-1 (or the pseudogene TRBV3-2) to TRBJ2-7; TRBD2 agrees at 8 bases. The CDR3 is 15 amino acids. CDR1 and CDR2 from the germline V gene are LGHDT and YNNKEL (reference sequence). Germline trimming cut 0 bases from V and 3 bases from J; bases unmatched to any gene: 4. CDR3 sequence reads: CASSQESGSNYEQYF. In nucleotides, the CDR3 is TGTGCCAGCAGCCAAGAAAGCGGGAGCAACTACGAGCAGTACTTC.

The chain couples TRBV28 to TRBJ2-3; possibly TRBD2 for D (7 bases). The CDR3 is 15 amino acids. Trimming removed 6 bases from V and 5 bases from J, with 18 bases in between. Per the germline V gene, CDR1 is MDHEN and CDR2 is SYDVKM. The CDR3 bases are TGTGCCAGCAGAGCGAGGCGGGGGCAGGGAGATACGCAGTATTTT. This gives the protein CASRARRGQGDTQYF.

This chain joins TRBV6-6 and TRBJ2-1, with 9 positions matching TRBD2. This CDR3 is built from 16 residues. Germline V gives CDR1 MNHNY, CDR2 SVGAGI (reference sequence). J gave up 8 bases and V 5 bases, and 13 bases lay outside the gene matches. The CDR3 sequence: CASSSRSSGSVDEQFF. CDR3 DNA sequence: TGTGCCAGCAGTAGCCGAAGTAGCGGGAGTGTCGATGAGCAGTTCTTC.

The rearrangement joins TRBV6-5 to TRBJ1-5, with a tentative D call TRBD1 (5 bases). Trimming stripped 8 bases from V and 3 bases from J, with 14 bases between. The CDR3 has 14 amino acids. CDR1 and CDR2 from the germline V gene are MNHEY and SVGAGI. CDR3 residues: CASGWTTANQPQHF. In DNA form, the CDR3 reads TGTGCCAGCGGGTGGACGACAGCCAATCAGCCCCAGCATTTT.

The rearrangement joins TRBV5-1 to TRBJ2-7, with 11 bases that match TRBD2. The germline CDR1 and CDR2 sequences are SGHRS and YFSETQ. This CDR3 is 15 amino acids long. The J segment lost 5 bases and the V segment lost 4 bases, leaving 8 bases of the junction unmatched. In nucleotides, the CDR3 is TGCGCCAGCAGCCTTAGCGGGAGGGCCATTGACGAGCAGTACTTC. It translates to CASSLSGRAIDEQYF.